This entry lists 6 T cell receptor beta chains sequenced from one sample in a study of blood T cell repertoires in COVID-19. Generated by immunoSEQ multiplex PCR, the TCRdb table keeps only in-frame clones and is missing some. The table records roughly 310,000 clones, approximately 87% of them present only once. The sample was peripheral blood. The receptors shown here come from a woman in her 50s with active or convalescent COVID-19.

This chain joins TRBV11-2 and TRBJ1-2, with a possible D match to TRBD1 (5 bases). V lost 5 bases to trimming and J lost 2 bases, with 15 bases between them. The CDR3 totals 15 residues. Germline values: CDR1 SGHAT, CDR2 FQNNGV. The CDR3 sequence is CASSRGWKGNYGYTF. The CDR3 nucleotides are TGTGCCAGCAGCCGCGGTTGGAAGGGGAACTATGGCTACACCTTC.

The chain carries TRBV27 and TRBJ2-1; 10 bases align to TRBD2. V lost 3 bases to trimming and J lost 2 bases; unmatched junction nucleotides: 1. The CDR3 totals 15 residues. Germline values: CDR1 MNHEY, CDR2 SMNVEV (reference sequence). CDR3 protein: CASSLGTSAYNEQFF. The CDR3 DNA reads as TGTGCCAGCAGTTTGGGGACTAGCGCCTACAATGAGCAGTTCTTC.

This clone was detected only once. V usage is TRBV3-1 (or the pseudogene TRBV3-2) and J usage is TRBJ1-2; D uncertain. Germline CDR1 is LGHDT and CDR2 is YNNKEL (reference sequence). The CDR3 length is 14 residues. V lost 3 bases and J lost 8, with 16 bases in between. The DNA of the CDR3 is TGTGCCAGCAGCCATTTAACGGGTTCCTGGGGCTACACCTTC. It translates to CASSHLTGSWGYTF.

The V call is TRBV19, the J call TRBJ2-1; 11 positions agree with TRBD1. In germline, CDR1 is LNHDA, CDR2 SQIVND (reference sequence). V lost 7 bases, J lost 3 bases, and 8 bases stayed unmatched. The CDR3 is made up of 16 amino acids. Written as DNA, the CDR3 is TGTGCCAGTACCAATCTGGACAGGGGGCTCTACAATGAGCAGTTCTTC. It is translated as CASTNLDRGLYNEQFF.

The CDR3 DNA is TGCGCCAGCAGCTTTGACAGGGGCCGGAACACCATATATTTT. Encoded protein: CASSFDRGRNTIYF. This chain uses TRBV5-1 with TRBJ1-3; 8 bases are shared with TRBD1. V was pared by 2 bases and J by 7 bases, with 5 bases of the junction left unmatched. Germline loops: CDR1 SGHRS, CDR2 YFSETQ. The CDR3 has 14 residues.

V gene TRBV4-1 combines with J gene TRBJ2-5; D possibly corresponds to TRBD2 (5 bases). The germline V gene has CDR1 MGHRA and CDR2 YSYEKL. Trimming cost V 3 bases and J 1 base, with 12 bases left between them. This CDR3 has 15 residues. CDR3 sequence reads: CASSQLGLAQETQYF. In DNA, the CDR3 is TGCGCCAGCAGCCAGTTAGGACTGGCCCAAGAGACCCAGTACTTC.